This is a list of T cell receptor beta chains from one sample in a study of Ad26.COV2.S vaccination and SARS-CoV-2 variants. The assay was immunoSEQ multiplex PCR, and TCRdb's table has in-frame clones only and misses some. The sample lists about 680,000 clones, 80% to 90% seen once, with approximately 1.5% in the top ten. The sequencing here drew on peripheral blood, taken in a trial of Ad26.COV2.S vaccine versus placebo. The origin of the receptors is a person between 18 and 65 years old who received the Ad26.COV2.S COVID-19 vaccine or a placebo. CDR3s include the opening cysteine and the closing phenylalanine or tryptophan. The D gene is left open where the match is weak. The size field is filled for only some rows; it gives once, few, many or a size class.

V: TRBV2; size: few; length: 16; J: TRBJ1-2; D: TRBD1; CDR3: CASTGWTGATDYGYTF; DNA: TGTGCCAGCACCGGGTGGACAGGGGCGACCGACTATGGCTACACCTTC
V: TRBV10-3; size: few; length: 14; J: TRBJ2-7; D: TRBD1; CDR3: CALAPGQGAWEQYF; DNA: TGTGCCCTCGCCCCGGGACAGGGGGCGTGGGAGCAGTACTTC
V: TRBV20-1; size: -; length: 13; J: TRBJ1-4; D: TRBD1; CDR3: CSASQTGNEKLFF; DNA: TGCAGTGCTAGTCAGACAGGGAACGAAAAACTGTTTTTT
V: TRBV6-2/TRBV6-3; size: -; length: 12; J: TRBJ2-5; D: -; CDR3: CASSYRGETQYF; DNA: TGTGCCAGCAGTTATCGCGGGGAGACCCAGTACTTC
V: TRBV19; size: -; length: 13; J: TRBJ2-7; D: TRBD1; CDR3: CASRDSISYEQYF; DNA: TGTGCCAGCCGGGACAGTATCTCCTACGAGCAGTACTTC
V: TRBV4-3; size: -; length: 15; J: TRBJ1-4; D: TRBD1; CDR3: CASSHDRGANEKLFF; DNA: TGCGCCAGCAGCCACGACAGGGGCGCTAATGAAAAACTGTTTTTT
V: TRBV21-1; size: -; length: 18; J: TRBJ2-4; D: -; CDR3: CASGLEVRDRETKNIQYF; DNA: TGTGCCAGCGGTTTAGAAGTCCGGGACAGGGAGACCAAAAACATTCAGTACTTC
V: TRBV24-1; size: once; length: 14; J: TRBJ2-1; D: TRBD1; CDR3: CATSRGQGPHEQFF; DNA: TGTGCCACCAGCCGGGGACAGGGCCCCCATGAGCAGTTCTTC
V: TRBV30; size: -; length: 12; J: TRBJ1-2; D: -; CDR3: CAWSDRGSGYTF; DNA: TGTGCCTGGAGTGATAGGGGATCTGGCTACACCTTC
V: TRBV19; size: -; length: 14; J: TRBJ1-5; D: -; CDR3: CASSIEAGVQPQHF; DNA: TGTGCCAGTAGTATAGAGGCAGGGGTCCAGCCCCAGCATTTT